What follows are 27 T cell receptor beta chains derived from one specimen sequenced in a study of T cell changes during pregnancy in multiple sclerosis. The table came from immunoSEQ multiplex PCR; TCRdb's copy has only in-frame clones and leaves some out. Among fewer than 65,000 clones listed, 80% to 95% were seen once. The source material was CD4+ T cells from peripheral blood mononuclear cells, sampled after pregnancy. The receptors come from a female donor with multiple sclerosis, enrolled in a pregnancy study.

This chain connects TRBV6-1 to TRBJ2-5; tentatively, D is TRBD2 (6 bases). This CDR3 is built from 15 residues. V was cut by 2 bases and J by 5 bases, with 15 bases left in between. Germline V CDR1 and CDR2: MNHNS, SASEGT. Written as DNA, the CDR3 is TGTGCCAGCAGTGAATTAGGGAGGCTGGCTGAGACCCAGTACTTC. It codes for CASSELGRLAETQYF.

The CDR3 nucleotides are TGTGCCAGCAGTCCGGGACAGGGCCTCTATGGCTACACCTTC. This gives the protein CASSPGQGLYGYTF. The rearrangement links TRBV6-5 to TRBJ1-2; the match to TRBD1 covers 9 bases. Germline values: CDR1 MNHEY, CDR2 SVGAGI. V gave up 5 bases and J gave up 4 bases; unmatched junction bases: 5. The CDR3 runs 14 residues.

The chain carries TRBV28 and TRBJ1-5; weak D call: TRBD1 (5 bases). Germline lookup yields CDR1 MDHEN and CDR2 SYDVKM. The V and J ends lost 6 bases and 1 base respectively, with 16 bases between them. There are 16 residues in the CDR3. CDR3 bases: TGTGCCAGCAGCCCCTCCTCACGGGGGAGCAATCAGCCCCAGCATTTT. This translates into CASSPSSRGSNQPQHF.

V usage is TRBV6-4 and J usage is TRBJ1-2; 9 bases align to TRBD1. Looked up from germline, CDR1 is MRHNA and CDR2 is SNTAGT. The V and J ends lost 0 bases and 7 bases, in that order; junction bases with no gene match: 6. This CDR3 is built from 15 residues. CDR3 in DNA: TGTGCCAGCAGTGACTCTCGGACAGGGGTTAGTGGCTACACCTTC. Its protein is CASSDSRTGVSGYTF.

The DNA of the CDR3 is TGCAGCGTTGTCGGAGTTCAAGGCGGAAACACCATATATTTT. This encodes CSVVGVQGGNTIYF. The chain couples TRBV29-1 to TRBJ1-3; D is unclear. The CDR3 has 14 amino acids. V was trimmed by 4 bases and J by 4 bases, leaving 14 bases between them. The germline CDR1 and CDR2 sequences are SQVTM and ANQGSEA.

This chain joins TRBV5-4 and TRBJ2-4; D unclear. Trimming removed 1 base at V and 5 bases at J, with 13 bases between. This CDR3 spans 15 amino acids. CDR1 is SGHNT and CDR2 is YYREEE in the germline V gene (reference sequence). The chain's CDR3 is CASSLYTFQENIQYF. CDR3 coding DNA: TGTGCCAGCAGCTTGTATACGTTTCAGGAAAACATTCAGTACTTC.

CDR3 coding DNA: TGTGCCAGTACCCCCAGCCAGGTTGGGGAGACCCAGTACTTC. Amino acid sequence: CASTPSQVGETQYF. This chain uses TRBV19 with TRBJ2-5; unclear D gene. V lost 7 bases and J 5 bases, leaving 17 bases between the germline ends. The CDR3 totals 14 residues. CDR1 and CDR2 (germline): LNHDA, SQIVND (reference sequence).

The chain joins TRBV4-3 to TRBJ2-6; D gene uncertain. Deletions cut 0 bases from V and 0 bases from J, with 6 bases between. The CDR3 consists of 16 residues. Germline-derived CDR1 and CDR2 are LGHNA and YSLEER. The CDR3 sequence: CASSQDPFSGANVLTF. For the CDR3, the DNA is TGCGCCAGCAGCCAAGATCCCTTCTCTGGGGCCAACGTCCTGACTTTC.

This clone appeared a single time. The chain joins TRBV5-1 to TRBJ2-1; the match to TRBD2 covers 10 bases. Trimming removed 3 bases from V and 7 bases from J; junction bases left unmatched: 10. Germline V gene data show CDR1 as SGHRS and CDR2 as YFSETQ. This CDR3 is built from 16 residues. The CDR3 loop reads CASSWTSGPIRNEQFF. CDR3 bases: TGCGCCAGCAGCTGGACTAGCGGACCGATACGAAATGAGCAGTTCTTC.

The chain couples TRBV7-8 to TRBJ2-5; 14 bases fit TRBD2. The CDR3 is made up of 16 amino acids. Germline CDR1 is SGHVS and CDR2 is FQNEAQ. J lost 4 bases, V lost 1 base, and 2 bases had no gene match. This CDR3 reads CASSLGGLAGGETQYF. CDR3 nucleotides: TGTGCCAGCAGCTTAGGAGGACTAGCGGGAGGAGAGACCCAGTACTTC.

The chain uses TRBV5-1 and TRBJ1-3, with D unclear. Germline V lookup: CDR1 SGHRS, CDR2 YFSETQ. The CDR3 spans 16 residues. Trimming cost V 3 bases and J 0 bases, with 13 bases left between them. CDR3 nucleotides: TGCGCCAGCAGCTCCACCAGTCTAGGCTCTGGAAACACCATATATTTT. The encoded protein is CASSSTSLGSGNTIYF. Full variable domain (remainder filled in from reference TRBV5-1 and TRBJ1-3): KAGVTQTPRYLIKTRGQQVTLSCSPISGHRSVSWYQQTPGQGLQFLFEYFSETQRNKGNFPGRFSGRQFSNSRSEMNVSTLELGDSALYLCASSSTSLGSGNTIYFGEGSWLTVV.

In its sample, this clone was seen once. V gene TRBV2 combines with J gene TRBJ2-1; possible D gene TRBD2, 6 bases. CDR3 size: 15 residues. The V gene lost 4 bases and the J gene lost 14 bases, with 24 bases spanning the gap. Germline V gene data show CDR1 as SNHLY and CDR2 as FYNNEI. CDR3 coding DNA: TGTGCCAGCAGTGGCCCTCTCCGGGACTCGCTATTGGAGTTCTTC. Its translation: CASSGPLRDSLLEFF.

The gene calls are TRBV19 and TRBJ2-1, with TRBD2 identical over 10 bases. The CDR3 has 13 amino acids. With 5 bases clipped from V and 16 bases from J, the junction kept 11 bases outside the gene matches. Germline CDR1 is LNHDA and CDR2 is SQIVND (reference sequence). DNA of the CDR3: TGTGCCAGTAGTCCATCCAGCGGGAGGGCCTTTTTCTTC. This codes for CASSPSSGRAFFF.

V and J are TRBV4-2 and TRBJ1-5, with 8 bases that match TRBD1. CDR3 length: 19 residues. V gave up 0 bases and J gave up 2 bases; unmatched junction bases: 12. In germline, CDR1 is LGHNA, CDR2 YNFKEQ. CDR3: CASSQDFAVGQGGNQPQHF. Here the CDR3 DNA reads TGTGCCAGCAGCCAAGATTTCGCCGTTGGACAGGGTGGCAATCAGCCCCAGCATTTT.

The rearrangement links TRBV7-9 to TRBJ2-7; TRBD2 matches at 12 bases. Losses at the gene ends were 4 bases for V and 2 bases for J; bases not matched to a gene: 6. The germline gives CDR1 SEHNR, CDR2 FQNEAQ (reference sequence). The CDR3 is made up of 16 amino acids. CDR3 DNA sequence: TGTGCCAGCAGCTCCCTCACTAGCGGGAGGACCTACGAGCAGTACTTC. Translating it yields CASSSLTSGRTYEQYF.

The J gene is TRBJ2-1, the V gene TRBV11-2; D is ambiguous. V lost 5 bases, J lost 2 bases, and 16 bases lay in between. Germline V gene data show CDR1 as SGHAT and CDR2 as FQNNGV. There are 16 residues in the CDR3. CDR3 in amino acids: CASSQRRRHTYNEQFF. The CDR3 nucleotides read TGTGCCAGCAGCCAACGGCGGCGCCATACCTACAATGAGCAGTTCTTC.

This sequence joins TRBV6-6 and TRBJ1-5, with D possibly matching TRBD1 (6 bases). CDR3 length: 12 residues. V dropped 6 bases and J dropped 4 bases, with 7 bases sitting between them. Germline CDR1 reads MNHNY; CDR2 reads SVGAGI (reference sequence). CDR3 nucleotides: TGTGCCAGCAGGGACAGTAATCAGCCCCAGCATTTT. Encoded protein: CASRDSNQPQHF.

This chain links TRBV7-8 with TRBJ2-6; tentatively, D is TRBD2 (6 bases). CDR3 length equals 17 residues. The V end was cut by 3 bases, the J end by 1 base, with 13 bases between. Per the germline V gene, CDR1 is SGHVS and CDR2 is FQNEAQ. CDR3 DNA: TGTGCCAGCAGCTTTTCAAGCGGGCTATCTGGGGCCAACGTCCTGACTTTC. As protein: CASSFSSGLSGANVLTF.

The chain is built from TRBV7-8 and TRBJ2-5; D is possibly TRBD2 (6 bases). From germline, CDR1 is SGHVS and CDR2 FQNEAQ. This CDR3 spans 15 amino acids. V gave up 1 base and J gave up 5 bases, with 14 bases separating them. This CDR3 is CASSLGRGGGETQYF. CDR3 coding DNA: TGTGCCAGCAGCTTAGGACGCGGTGGGGGGGAGACCCAGTACTTC.

The V gene is TRBV30, the J gene TRBJ2-6, with D possibly being TRBD2 (6 bases). V was clipped by 0 bases and J by 2 bases, with 8 bases between them. CDR3 length: 15 residues. Looked up from germline, CDR1 is GTSNPN and CDR2 is SVGIG (reference sequence). The CDR3 reads CAWSVGGAGANVLTF. The CDR3 DNA follows: TGTGCCTGGAGTGTAGGCGGGGCTGGGGCCAACGTCCTGACTTTC.

This clone turned up a few times. The V call is TRBV30, the J call TRBJ1-2; a weak D match, TRBD1 (5 bases). This CDR3 has 14 residues. The V end was cut by 4 bases, the J end by 2 bases, with 14 bases between. Germline CDR1 and CDR2: GTSNPN and SVGIG (reference sequence). The CDR3 sequence is CAWISGRVNYGYTF. The CDR3 DNA is TGTGCCTGGATATCCGGCAGGGTGAACTATGGCTACACCTTC.

This chain uses TRBV11-1 with TRBJ2-7; 7 nucleotides line up with TRBD2. Germline V CDR1 and CDR2: SGHAT, FQDESV (reference sequence). The CDR3 length is 16 residues. The V gene end was trimmed by 2 bases and the J gene end by 7 bases; junction bases not matched to a gene: 14. The CDR3 DNA is TGTGCCAGCAGCTTACGGAGTGGGAGGGTTCCCGGTGAGCAGTACTTC. It codes for CASSLRSGRVPGEQYF.

The chain's CDR3 is CASSLGGGGLEQYF. In DNA form, the CDR3 reads TGCGCCAGCAGCCTCGGAGGAGGGGGCCTCGAGCAGTACTTC. The chain carries TRBV5-1 and TRBJ2-7; tentatively, D is TRBD1 (7 bases). Deletions cut 4 bases from V and 6 bases from J, with 17 bases between. There are 14 residues in the CDR3. Looked up from germline, CDR1 is SGHRS and CDR2 is YFSETQ.

CDR3 residues: CASSPAAGTHNEQFF. The CDR3 DNA sequence: TGTGCCAGCAGCCCGGCGGCCGGGACTCACAATGAGCAGTTCTTC. This chain connects TRBV11-2 to TRBJ2-1, with D possibly being TRBD2 (6 bases). Germline V CDR1 and CDR2: SGHAT, FQNNGV. V shed 5 bases and J shed 5 bases, with 16 bases lying between them. CDR3 length: 15 amino acids.

This clone was seen only once. This chain connects TRBV5-4 to TRBJ2-2; 14 bases align to TRBD2. Losses at the gene ends were 4 bases for V and 5 bases for J; bases not matched to a gene: 4. CDR3 length: 16 residues. Germline-derived CDR1 and CDR2 are SGHNT and YYREEE (reference sequence). The CDR3 sequence is CASSATSGRGTGELFF. The DNA for the CDR3 is TGTGCCAGCAGCGCGACTAGCGGGAGGGGGACCGGGGAGCTGTTTTTT.

The chain recombines TRBV29-1 with TRBJ1-1, with D possibly being TRBD1 (6 bases). The V end lost 4 bases, the J end lost 0 bases, and 12 bases lay between the germline ends. Germline-derived CDR1 and CDR2 are SQVTM and ANQGSEA. The CDR3 is 14 amino acids. In nucleotides, the CDR3 is TGCAGCGTTGGGATTGGACAGATGAACACTGAAGCTTTCTTT. It encodes CSVGIGQMNTEAFF.

The rearrangement joins TRBV5-6 to TRBJ2-5; TRBD1 matches at 7 bases. V dropped 4 bases and J dropped 1; count of bases not matched to a gene: 1. Germline CDR1 SGHDT, CDR2 YYEEEE. The CDR3 runs to 13 residues. Here the CDR3 reads CASSRDSQETQYF. CDR3 nucleotides: TGTGCCAGCAGCAGGGACAGCCAAGAGACCCAGTACTTC.